Listed below are T cell receptor beta chains from one sample, sequenced in a study of blood T cell repertoires in COVID-19. TCRdb's copy holds only in-frame clones and misses some; the assay was immunoSEQ multiplex PCR. The sample holds around 210,000 clones, around 89% seen once. The sequencing sample was made of PBMCs or T cells enriched from blood (not recorded which). Receptors originate from a young woman who had recovered from COVID-19. CDR3s include the opening cysteine and the closing phenylalanine or tryptophan. Fields, in order: D gene, V gene, clone size, J gene, CDR3 DNA, CDR3 protein. D genes are given only for firm matches. The size field is filled for only some rows; it gives once, few, many or a size class.

>TRBD1|TRBV30|.|TRBJ1-1
TGTGCCTGGAGTATAGGGACAGGGGGCCCGAACACTGAAGCTTTCTTT
CAWSIGTGGPNTEAFF
>TRBD1|TRBV3-1/TRBV3-2|.|TRBJ2-2
TGTGCCAGCAGCCAGACAGGGGGCAATTTTGGGGAGCTGTTTTTT
CASSQTGGNFGELFF
>.|TRBV5-1|.|TRBJ1-6
TGCGCCAGTCCTGCGGGCCCCCCCGGTGGACCCCTCCACTTT
CASPAGPPGGPLHF
>.|TRBV12-3/TRBV12-4|.|TRBJ1-1
TGTGCCAGCAGTGGACAGTTTATACCAGCTTTCTTT
CASSGQFIPAFF
>.|TRBV5-1|.|TRBJ2-2
TGCGCCAGCAGCTTGGAGGGACAGAACACCGGGGAGCTGTTTTTT
CASSLEGQNTGELFF
>.|TRBV11-2|.|TRBJ2-5
TGTGCCAGCAGCTTAGACCTTTACGGGACCCAGTACTTC
CASSLDLYGTQYF
>TRBD1|TRBV2|.|TRBJ2-1
TGTGCCAGCGTAGAGGAGGGGACAGGTGGCTATGAGCAGTTCTTC
CASVEEGTGGYEQFF
>.|TRBV7-9|.|TRBJ1-2
TGTGCCAGCAGCTCGACAGCCTGGGGAAACTATGGCTACACCTTC
CASSSTAWGNYGYTF
>TRBD1|TRBV6-5|many|TRBJ1-1
TGTGCCAGCAACAAACAGGGGGGCACTGAAGCTTTCTTT
CASNKQGGTEAFF
>.|TRBV6-4|.|TRBJ2-2
TGTGCCAGCAGTGCCTCTCCAGGCACCGGGGAGCTGTTTTTT
CASSASPGTGELFF
>.|TRBV4-2|.|TRBJ1-5
TGTGCCAGCAGCCAAGCGAGCAATCAGCCCCAGCATTTT
CASSQASNQPQHF
>.|TRBV7-3|.|TRBJ2-5
TGTGCCAGCAGCCGTGGACAGCAAGAGACCCAGTACTTC
CASSRGQQETQYF
>.|TRBV19|.|TRBJ1-5
TGTGCCAGTAGAGACGATCAGGGTTTTCAGCCCCAGCATTTT
CASRDDQGFQPQHF
>.|TRBV24-1|.|TRBJ1-2
TGTGCCACCATCCTTCCGGGGAACTATGGCTACACCTTC
CATILPGNYGYTF
>TRBD1|TRBV25-1|.|TRBJ1-3
TGTGCCAGCAGGCTGACCACCCTCACAGGGGCTGGAAACACCATATATTTT
CASRLTTLTGAGNTIYF
>.|TRBV5-4|.|TRBJ1-6
TGTGCCAGCAGCTTGGAGTCCGGGGATTCCCCCCTCCACTTT
CASSLESGDSPLHF
>TRBD1|TRBV27|.|TRBJ1-2
TGTGCCAGCAGTGCGGACAGGGATGGCTACACCTTC
CASSADRDGYTF
>.|TRBV4-1|.|TRBJ2-7
TGCGCCAGCAGCCAAGATTTACTATACGAGCAGTACTTC
CASSQDLLYEQYF
>TRBD1|TRBV5-6|.|TRBJ1-3
TGTGCCAGCAGCTTAACAGGGGGCCTGGGAAACACCATATATTTT
CASSLTGGLGNTIYF
>TRBD1|TRBV27|.|TRBJ2-1
TGTGCCAGCAGTTTCAGGGGGCGACTTCCCAATGAGCAGTTCTTC
CASSFRGRLPNEQFF
>.|TRBV13|.|TRBJ1-1
TGTGCCAGCACCACAACATCCGGCGGAGGGTTAAGTGGAGTGGGAGCTTTCTTT
CASTTTSGGGLSGVGAFF
>.|TRBV5-1|.|TRBJ2-3
TGCGCCAGCAGCACCGTTGGACAGCCATCAGATACGCAGTATTTT
CASSTVGQPSDTQYF
>TRBD1|TRBV6-5|many|TRBJ1-1
TGTGCCAGCAGCCGACAGGGAGTAGTCAATGAAGCTTTCTTT
CASSRQGVVNEAFF
>TRBD1|TRBV5-1|.|TRBJ1-3
TGCGCCAGCAGCTCAGGGACAGCTGGAAACACCATATATTTT
CASSSGTAGNTIYF
>.|TRBV5-5|.|TRBJ1-6
TGTGCCAGCAGCTTAGCGGGATTTGGTAATTCACCCCTCCACTTT
CASSLAGFGNSPLHF
>.|TRBV5-4|.|TRBJ2-7
TGTGCCAGCAGCGTGACTAACAGCTACGAGCAGTACTTC
CASSVTNSYEQYF
>TRBD1|TRBV5-1|.|TRBJ1-2
TGCGCCAGCAGCTTACGGACAGGGGCCGGCTATGGCTACACCTTC
CASSLRTGAGYGYTF
>.|TRBV25-1|.|TRBJ2-2
TGTGCCAGCAGAACAGGACAGCTTAACACCGGGGAGCTGTTTTTT
CASRTGQLNTGELFF
>.|TRBV25-1|once|TRBJ2-7
TGTGCCAGCAGTGAAAATGAGTTCAACGAGCAGTACTTC
CASSENEFNEQYF
>.|TRBV7-9|.|TRBJ1-1
TGTGCCAGCAGCAAACTCCCGGGGGGCACGAGGTACACTGAAGCTTTCTTT
CASSKLPGGTRYTEAFF
>TRBD1|TRBV3-1/TRBV3-2|.|TRBJ1-4
TGTGCCAGCAGCCTACAGGGGGTCGCGACTAATGAAAAACTGTTTTTT
CASSLQGVATNEKLFF